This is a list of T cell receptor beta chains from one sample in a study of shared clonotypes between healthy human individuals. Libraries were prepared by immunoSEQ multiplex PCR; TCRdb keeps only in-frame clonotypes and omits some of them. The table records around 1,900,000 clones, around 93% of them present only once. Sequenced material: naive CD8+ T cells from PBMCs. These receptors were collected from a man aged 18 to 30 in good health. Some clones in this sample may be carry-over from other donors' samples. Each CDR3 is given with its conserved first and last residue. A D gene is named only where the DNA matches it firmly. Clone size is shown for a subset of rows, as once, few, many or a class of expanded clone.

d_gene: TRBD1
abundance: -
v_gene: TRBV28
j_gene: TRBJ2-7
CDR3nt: TGTGCCAGCAGATTACGGACAGGGAAACACTACGAGCAGTACTTC
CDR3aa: CASRLRTGKHYEQYF

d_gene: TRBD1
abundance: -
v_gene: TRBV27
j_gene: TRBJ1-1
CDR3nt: TGTGCCAGCAGTCCGGGAGGGGGCCTGGGAACTTTCTTT
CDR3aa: CASSPGGGLGTFF

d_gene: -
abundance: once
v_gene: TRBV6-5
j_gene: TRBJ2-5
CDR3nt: TGTGCCACCACGGAGGTACCGAAAGAGACCCAGTACTTC
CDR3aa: CATTEVPKETQYF

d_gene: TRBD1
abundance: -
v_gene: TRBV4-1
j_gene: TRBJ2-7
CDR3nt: TGCGCCAGCAGCCAAGCGTTGACAGGGGGCTGGTACGAGCAGTACTTC
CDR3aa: CASSQALTGGWYEQYF

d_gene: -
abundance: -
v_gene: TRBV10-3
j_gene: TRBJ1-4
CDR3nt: TGTGCCATCAGTGATTGGGCAGGGACAACTAATGAAAAACTGTTTTTT
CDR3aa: CAISDWAGTTNEKLFF

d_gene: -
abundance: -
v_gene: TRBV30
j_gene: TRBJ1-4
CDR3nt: TGTGCCTGGAGTCCTCCGGGTCGAAAACTGTTTTTT
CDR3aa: CAWSPPGRKLFF

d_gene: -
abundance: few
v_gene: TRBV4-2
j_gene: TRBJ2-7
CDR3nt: TGTGCCAGCAGCCAAGGGCTAGTGCAGGCCTCCTACGAGCAGTACTTC
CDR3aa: CASSQGLVQASYEQYF

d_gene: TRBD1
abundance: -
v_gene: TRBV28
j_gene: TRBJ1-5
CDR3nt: TGTGCCAGCAGTCCTCGCGGGCAGGGGGTCTATAGCAATCAGCCCCAGCATTTT
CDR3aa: CASSPRGQGVYSNQPQHF

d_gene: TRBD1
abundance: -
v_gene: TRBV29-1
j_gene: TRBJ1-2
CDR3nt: TGCAGCGCCCGACAGGGGGCGGAAGGCTACACCTTC
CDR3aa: CSARQGAEGYTF

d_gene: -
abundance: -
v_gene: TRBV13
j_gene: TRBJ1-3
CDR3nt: TGTGCCAGCAGCTTAGGCAGGTCAGGGCCAGGAAACACCATATATTTT
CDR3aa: CASSLGRSGPGNTIYF

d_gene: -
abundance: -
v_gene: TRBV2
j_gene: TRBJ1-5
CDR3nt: TGTGCCAGCAGCCTAACCGGGGGCTCGCAGCCCCAGCATTTT
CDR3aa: CASSLTGGSQPQHF

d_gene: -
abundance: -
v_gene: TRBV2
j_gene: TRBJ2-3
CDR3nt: TGTGCCAGCACAGATACGCAGTATTTT
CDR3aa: CASTDTQYF

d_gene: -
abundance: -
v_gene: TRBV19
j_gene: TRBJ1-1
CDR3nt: TGTGCCAGTTCCCACAGGGTTACTGAAGCTTTCTTT
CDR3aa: CASSHRVTEAFF

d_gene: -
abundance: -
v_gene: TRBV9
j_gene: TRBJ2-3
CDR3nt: TGTGCCAGCAGCCGAGCCCTTCTAGCGCCCACAGATACGCAGTATTTT
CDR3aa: CASSRALLAPTDTQYF

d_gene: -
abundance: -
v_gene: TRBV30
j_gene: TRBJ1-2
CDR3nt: TGTGCCTGGAGTATGATCGGGGGGGTAGAGGGCTACACCTTC
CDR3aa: CAWSMIGGVEGYTF

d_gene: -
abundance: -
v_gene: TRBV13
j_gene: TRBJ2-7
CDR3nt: TGTGCCAGCAGCTTTGCTTACTACGAGCAGTACTTC
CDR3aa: CASSFAYYEQYF

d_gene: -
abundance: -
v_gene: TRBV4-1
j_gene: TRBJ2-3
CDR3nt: TGCGCCAGCAGCCCGACTTTACTTAGCGATACGCAGTATTTT
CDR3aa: CASSPTLLSDTQYF

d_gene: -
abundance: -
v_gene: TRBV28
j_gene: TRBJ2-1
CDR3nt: TGTGCCAGCAGAACGGACGCGGCCTACAATGAGCAGTTCTTC
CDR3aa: CASRTDAAYNEQFF

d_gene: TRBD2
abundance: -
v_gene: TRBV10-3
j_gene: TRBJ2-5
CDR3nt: TGTGCCATCAGCCAACTAGCGGGAGGTCCCCTGGGCCAAGAGACCCAGTACTTC
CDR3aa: CAISQLAGGPLGQETQYF

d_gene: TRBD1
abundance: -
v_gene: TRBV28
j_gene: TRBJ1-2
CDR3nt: TGTGCCAGCAGTTTGGGACAGATGAACGACTATGGCTACACCTTC
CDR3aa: CASSLGQMNDYGYTF

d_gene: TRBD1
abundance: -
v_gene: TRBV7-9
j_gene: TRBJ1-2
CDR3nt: TGTGCCAGCAGCCAACAGGGGGCCTCCCTTATCTATGGCTACACCTTC
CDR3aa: CASSQQGASLIYGYTF

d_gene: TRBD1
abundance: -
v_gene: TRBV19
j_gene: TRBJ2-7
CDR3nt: TGTGCCAGTACCTGGACAGGGGGCAACTACGAGCAGTACTTC
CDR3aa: CASTWTGGNYEQYF

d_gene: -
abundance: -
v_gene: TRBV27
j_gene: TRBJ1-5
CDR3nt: TGTGCCAGCAGCCCCACCCGCCTACAGATCTATAGCAATCAGCCCCAGCATTTT
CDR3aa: CASSPTRLQIYSNQPQHF

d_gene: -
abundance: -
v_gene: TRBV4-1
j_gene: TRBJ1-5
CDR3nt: TGCGCCAGCAGCCAACCCCCGTTCGCAGAAGGGGGTAGCAATCAGCCCCAGCATTTT
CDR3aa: CASSQPPFAEGGSNQPQHF

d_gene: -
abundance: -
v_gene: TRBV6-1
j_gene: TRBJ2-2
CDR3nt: TGTGCCAGCAGCGACGTCGGGGAGCTGTTTTTT
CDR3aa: CASSDVGELFF

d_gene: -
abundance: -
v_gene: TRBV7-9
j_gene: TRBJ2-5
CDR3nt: TGTGCCAGCAGCGAACTGCTACGGGGAAAGGAGACCCAGTACTTC
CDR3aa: CASSELLRGKETQYF

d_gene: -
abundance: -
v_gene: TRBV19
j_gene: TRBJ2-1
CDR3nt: TGTGCCAGTAGTTCGTGGACAGAAGTTTACAATGAGCAGTTCTTC
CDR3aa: CASSSWTEVYNEQFF

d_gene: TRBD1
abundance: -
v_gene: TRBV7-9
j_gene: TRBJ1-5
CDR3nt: TGTGCCAGCAGCAGCGGGGACAGTGCCAATCAGCCCCAGCATTTT
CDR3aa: CASSSGDSANQPQHF

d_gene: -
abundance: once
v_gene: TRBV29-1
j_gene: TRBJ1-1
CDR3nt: TGCAGCGCTACCCCGGGGGGGTATGAAGCTTTCTTT
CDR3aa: CSATPGGYEAFF

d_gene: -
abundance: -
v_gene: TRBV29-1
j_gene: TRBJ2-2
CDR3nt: TGCAGCGCCGTTACAGGAGAGGCCGGGGAGCTGTTTTTT
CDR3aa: CSAVTGEAGELFF

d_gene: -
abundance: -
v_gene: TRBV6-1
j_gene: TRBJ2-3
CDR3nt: TGTGCCAGCAGCGGACTTATCACAGATACGCAGTATTTT
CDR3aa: CASSGLITDTQYF

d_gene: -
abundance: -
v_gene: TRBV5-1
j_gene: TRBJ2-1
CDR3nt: TGCGCCAGCAGCCCATTATCTTGGCATGAGCAGTTCTTC
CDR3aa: CASSPLSWHEQFF

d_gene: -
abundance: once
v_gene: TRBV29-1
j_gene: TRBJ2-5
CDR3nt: TGCAGCGTTGAAGCGGGACACCTCACCGTCGGGACCCAGTACTTC
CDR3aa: CSVEAGHLTVGTQYF

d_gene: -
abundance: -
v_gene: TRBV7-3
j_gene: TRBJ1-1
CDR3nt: TGTGCCAGCAGCTTGGACCAGAACACTGAAGCTTTCTTT
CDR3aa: CASSLDQNTEAFF

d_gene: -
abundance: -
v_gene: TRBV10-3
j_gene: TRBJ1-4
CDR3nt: TGTGCCATCAGTGAGTCTGAGAGAAAACTGTTTTTT
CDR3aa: CAISESERKLFF

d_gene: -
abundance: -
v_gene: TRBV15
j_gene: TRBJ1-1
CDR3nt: TGTGCCACCAGACCCAGGGGTTTGAACACTGAAGCTTTCTTT
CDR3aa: CATRPRGLNTEAFF

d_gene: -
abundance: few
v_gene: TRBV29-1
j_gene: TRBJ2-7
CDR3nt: TGCAGCGTTGCTGCGGGTACCTACGAGCAGTACTTC
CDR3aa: CSVAAGTYEQYF

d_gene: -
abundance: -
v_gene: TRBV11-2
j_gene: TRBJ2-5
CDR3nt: TGTGCCAGCACCCTTACCCGGGCCCTACAAGAGACCCAGTACTTC
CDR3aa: CASTLTRALQETQYF

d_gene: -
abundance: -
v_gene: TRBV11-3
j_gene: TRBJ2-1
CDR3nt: TGTGCCAGCAGCTTGACGATCAATGAGCAGTTCTTC
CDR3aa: CASSLTINEQFF

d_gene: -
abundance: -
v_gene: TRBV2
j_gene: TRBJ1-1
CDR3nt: TGTGCCAGCAGTGTAGGCAGGGACACTGAAGCTTTCTTT
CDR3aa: CASSVGRDTEAFF

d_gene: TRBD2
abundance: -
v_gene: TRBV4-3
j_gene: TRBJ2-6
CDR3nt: TGCGCCAGCAGCCAAGCGGGACTAGCGGGGGGAGGGGCCAACGTCCTGACTTTC
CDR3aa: CASSQAGLAGGGANVLTF

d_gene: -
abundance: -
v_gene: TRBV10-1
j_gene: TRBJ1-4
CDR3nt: TGCGCCAGCAGTGAGTCGGGGGCCGGAGGTGAAAAACTGTTTTTT
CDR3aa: CASSESGAGGEKLFF

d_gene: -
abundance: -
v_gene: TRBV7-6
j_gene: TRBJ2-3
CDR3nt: TGTGCCAGCAGCCCCCAGGACAGATATGGCACAGATACGCAGTATTTT
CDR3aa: CASSPQDRYGTDTQYF

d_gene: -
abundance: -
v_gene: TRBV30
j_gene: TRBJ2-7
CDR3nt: TGTGCCTGGGTCCTCCGAGGGGATCACGAGCAGTACTTC
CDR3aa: CAWVLRGDHEQYF

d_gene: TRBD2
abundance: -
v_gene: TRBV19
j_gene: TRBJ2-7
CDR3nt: TGTGCCAGTAGTATAGGTCGCGGGAGCTTCTCCTACGAGCAGTACTTC
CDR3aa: CASSIGRGSFSYEQYF